The text below deals with one TCR beta chain. Original methodology: Amplified reference gene primers provided the basis for estimating nucleated cell counts. Sequenced by immunoSEQ multiplex PCR; TCRdb stores in-frame clones only, minus some. That table is the source of V, J and clone size, and D and trimming were worked out from the DNA. The sample lists 35,000 to 45,000 clones; 89% were seen once. CDR3 size: 18 residues. Germline CDR1 and CDR2: MGHRA and YSYEKL. The V end lost 7 bases, the J end lost 1 base, and 25 bases lay between the germline ends. This entry belongs to a study of blood T cell repertoires in COVID-19. Study-wide background: Whether acute or convalescent, the COVID-19 samples came from the United States, Italy and Spain. The analysed material was cDNA or gDNA that came from T cells, B-cell-depleted T cells, or PBMCs.

The source material was peripheral blood. This sequence joins TRBV4-1 and TRBJ1-1; weak D call: TRBD1 (6 bases). The receptor was derived from a human donor in a cohort sampled during active COVID-19. Here the CDR3 reads CASKGRRPRGYGNTEAFF. DNA of the CDR3: TGCGCCAGCAAGGGGCGCCGTCCCAGGGGATATGGGAACACTGAAGCTTTCTTT.